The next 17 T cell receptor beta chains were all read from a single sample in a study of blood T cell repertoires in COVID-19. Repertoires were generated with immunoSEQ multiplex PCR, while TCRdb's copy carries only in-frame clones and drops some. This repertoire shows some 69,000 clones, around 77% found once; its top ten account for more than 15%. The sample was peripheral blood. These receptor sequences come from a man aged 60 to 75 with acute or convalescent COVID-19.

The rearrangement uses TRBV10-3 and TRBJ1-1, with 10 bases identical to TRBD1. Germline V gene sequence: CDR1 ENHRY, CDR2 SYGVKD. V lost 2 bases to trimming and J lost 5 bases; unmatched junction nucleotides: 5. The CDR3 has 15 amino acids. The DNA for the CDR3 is TGTGCCATCAGTGAGCAGGACAGGGGGTGGACTGAAGCTTTCTTT. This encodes CAISEQDRGWTEAFF.

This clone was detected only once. CDR3 in DNA: TGCGCCAGCAGCCCCGGGACAGGGGGCCATAGCAATCAGCCCCAGCATTTT. It encodes CASSPGTGGHSNQPQHF. The chain has TRBV5-1 and TRBJ1-5; 12 nucleotides agree with TRBD1. The V gene end was trimmed by 4 bases and the J gene end by 0 bases; junction bases not matched to a gene: 5. In germline, CDR1 is SGHRS, CDR2 YFSETQ. This CDR3 region has 17 residues.

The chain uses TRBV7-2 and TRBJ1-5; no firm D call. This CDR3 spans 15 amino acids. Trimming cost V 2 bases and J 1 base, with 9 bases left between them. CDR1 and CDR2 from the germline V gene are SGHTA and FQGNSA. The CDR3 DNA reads TGTGCCAGCAGCTTATTCAGTCAAAGCAATCAGCCCCAGCATTTT. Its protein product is CASSLFSQSNQPQHF.

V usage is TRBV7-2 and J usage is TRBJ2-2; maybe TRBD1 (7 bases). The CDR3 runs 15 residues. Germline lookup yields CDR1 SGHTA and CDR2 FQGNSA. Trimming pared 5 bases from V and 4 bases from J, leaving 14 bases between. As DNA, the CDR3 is TGTGCCAGCAGCCCAGCAGGGGGAGGCACCGGGGAGCTGTTTTTT. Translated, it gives CASSPAGGGTGELFF.

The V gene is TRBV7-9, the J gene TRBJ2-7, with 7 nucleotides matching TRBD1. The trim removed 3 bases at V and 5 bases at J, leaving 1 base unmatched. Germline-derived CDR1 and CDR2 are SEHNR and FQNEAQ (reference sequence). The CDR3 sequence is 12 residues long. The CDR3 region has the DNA TGTGCCAGCAGCTTGACAGGGAACGAGCAGTACTTC. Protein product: CASSLTGNEQYF.

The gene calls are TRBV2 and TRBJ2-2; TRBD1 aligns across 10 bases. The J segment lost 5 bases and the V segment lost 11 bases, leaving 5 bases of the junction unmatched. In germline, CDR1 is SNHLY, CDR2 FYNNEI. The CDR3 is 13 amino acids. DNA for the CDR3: TGTGCCGACCGGGACAGGGGAACCGGGGAGCTGTTTTTT. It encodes CADRDRGTGELFF.

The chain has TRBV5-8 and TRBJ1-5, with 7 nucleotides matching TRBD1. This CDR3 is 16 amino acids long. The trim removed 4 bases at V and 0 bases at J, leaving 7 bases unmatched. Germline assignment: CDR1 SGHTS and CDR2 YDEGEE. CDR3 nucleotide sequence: TGTGCCAGCAGCGGGGGACAGTACAATAGCAATCAGCCCCAGCATTTT. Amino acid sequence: CASSGGQYNSNQPQHF.

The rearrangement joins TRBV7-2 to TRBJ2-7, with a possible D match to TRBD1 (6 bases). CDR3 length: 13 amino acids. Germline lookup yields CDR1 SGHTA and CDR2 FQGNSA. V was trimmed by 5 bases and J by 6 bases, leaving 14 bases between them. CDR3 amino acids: CASSPRGTSEQYF. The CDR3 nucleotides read TGTGCCAGCAGCCCGCGTGGGACATCCGAGCAGTACTTC.

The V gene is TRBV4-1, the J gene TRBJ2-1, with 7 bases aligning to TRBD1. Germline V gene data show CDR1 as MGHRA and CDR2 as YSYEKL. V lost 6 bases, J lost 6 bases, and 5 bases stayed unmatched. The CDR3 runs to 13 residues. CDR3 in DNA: TGCGCCAGCAGGAACAGGGGTTCCAATGAGCAGTTCTTC. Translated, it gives CASRNRGSNEQFF.

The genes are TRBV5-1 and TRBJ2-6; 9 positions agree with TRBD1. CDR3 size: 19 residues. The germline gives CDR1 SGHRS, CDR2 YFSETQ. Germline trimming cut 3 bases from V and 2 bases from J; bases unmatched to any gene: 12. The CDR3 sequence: CASSWSPGTGYPGANVLTF. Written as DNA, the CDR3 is TGCGCCAGCAGCTGGAGTCCCGGGACAGGGTACCCTGGGGCCAACGTCCTGACTTTC.

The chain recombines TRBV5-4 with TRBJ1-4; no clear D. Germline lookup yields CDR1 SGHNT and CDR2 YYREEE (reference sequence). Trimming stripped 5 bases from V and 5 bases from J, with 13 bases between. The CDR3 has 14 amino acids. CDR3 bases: TGTGCCAGCAGTTATGAGCCCTCGAATGAAAAACTGTTTTTT. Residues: CASSYEPSNEKLFF.

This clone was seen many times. The CDR3 sequence: CASSVYIQNGYTF. As DNA, the CDR3 is TGCGCCAGCAGTGTGTACATCCAAAATGGCTACACCTTC. The chain combines TRBV10-2 with TRBJ1-2; D ambiguous. V lost 4 bases to trimming and J lost 6 bases, with 12 bases between them. CDR1 and CDR2 (germline): WSHSY, SAAADI. This CDR3 has 13 residues.

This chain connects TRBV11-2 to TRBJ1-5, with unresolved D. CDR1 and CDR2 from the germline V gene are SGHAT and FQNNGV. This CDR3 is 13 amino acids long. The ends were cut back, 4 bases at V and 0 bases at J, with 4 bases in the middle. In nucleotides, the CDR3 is TGTGCCAGCAGCTCCAATAGCAATCAGCCCCAGCATTTT. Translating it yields CASSSNSNQPQHF. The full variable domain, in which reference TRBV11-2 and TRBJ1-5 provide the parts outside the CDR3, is EAGVAQSPRYKIIEKRQSVAFWCNPISGHATLYWYQQILGQGPKLLIQFQNNGVVDDSQLPKDRFSAERLKGVDSTLKIQPAKLEDSAVYLCASSSNSNQPQHFGDGTRLSIL.

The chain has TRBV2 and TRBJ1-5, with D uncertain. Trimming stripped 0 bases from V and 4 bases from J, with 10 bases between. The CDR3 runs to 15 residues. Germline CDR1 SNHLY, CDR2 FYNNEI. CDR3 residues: CASSEAILRNQPQHF. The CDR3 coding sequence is TGTGCCAGCAGTGAAGCGATACTTAGAAATCAGCCCCAGCATTTT.

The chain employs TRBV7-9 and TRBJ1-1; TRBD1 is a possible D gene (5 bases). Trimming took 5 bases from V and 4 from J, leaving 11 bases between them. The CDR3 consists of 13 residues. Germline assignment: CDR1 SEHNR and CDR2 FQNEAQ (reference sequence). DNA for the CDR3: TGTGCCAGCAGCGAACAGGTGAGCACTGAAGCTTTCTTT. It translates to CASSEQVSTEAFF.

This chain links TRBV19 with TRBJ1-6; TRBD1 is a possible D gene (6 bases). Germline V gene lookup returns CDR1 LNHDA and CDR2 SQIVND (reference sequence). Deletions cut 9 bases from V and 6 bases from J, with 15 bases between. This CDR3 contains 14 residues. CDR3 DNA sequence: TGTGCCAGCACAACCCAGGGGAGTAATTCACCCCTCCACTTT. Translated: CASTTQGSNSPLHF.

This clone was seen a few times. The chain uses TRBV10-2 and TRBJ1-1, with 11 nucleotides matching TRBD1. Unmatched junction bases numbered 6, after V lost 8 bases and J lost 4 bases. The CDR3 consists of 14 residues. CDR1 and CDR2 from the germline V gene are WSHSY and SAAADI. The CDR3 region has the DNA TGCGCCAGCCGCGGACAGGGGGCCTTCACTGAAGCTTTCTTT. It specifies CASRGQGAFTEAFF.